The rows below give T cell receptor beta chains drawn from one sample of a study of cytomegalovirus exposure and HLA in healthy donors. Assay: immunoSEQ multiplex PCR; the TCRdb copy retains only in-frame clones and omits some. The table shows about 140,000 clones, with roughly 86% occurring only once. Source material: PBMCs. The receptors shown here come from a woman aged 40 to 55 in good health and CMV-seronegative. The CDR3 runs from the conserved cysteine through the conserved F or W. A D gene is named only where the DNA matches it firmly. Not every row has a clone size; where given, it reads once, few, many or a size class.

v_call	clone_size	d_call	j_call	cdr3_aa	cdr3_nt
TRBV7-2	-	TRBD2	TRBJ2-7	CASTRELPYEQYF	TGTGCCAGCACGCGGGAGCTTCCCTACGAGCAGTACTTC
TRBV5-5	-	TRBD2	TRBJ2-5	CASSPGGGGETQYF	TGTGCCAGCAGCCCCGGCGGGGGGGGAGAGACCCAGTACTTC
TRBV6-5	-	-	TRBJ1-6	CATREGPDYNSPLHF	TGTGCCACCCGGGAGGGGCCGGACTATAATTCACCCCTCCACTTT
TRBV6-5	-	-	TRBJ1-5	CASSPGLGVQPQHF	TGTGCCAGCAGTCCAGGGTTAGGTGTTCAGCCCCAGCATTTT
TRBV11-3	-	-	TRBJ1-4	CASSLDLGDTTNEKLFF	TGTGCCAGCAGCTTAGATCTAGGGGACACAACTAATGAAAAACTGTTTTTT
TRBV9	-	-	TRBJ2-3	CASSVESGTSTDTQYF	TGTGCCAGCAGCGTAGAATCGGGGACTAGCACAGATACGCAGTATTTT
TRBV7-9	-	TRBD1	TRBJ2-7	CASSLGLGTASYEQYF	TGTGCCAGCAGCTTAGGTTTGGGGACAGCATCCTACGAGCAGTACTTC
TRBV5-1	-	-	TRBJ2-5	CASYIGEFVQGTQYF	TGCGCCAGCTATATTGGGGAGTTTGTCCAAGGGACCCAGTACTTC
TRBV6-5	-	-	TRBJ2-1	CASRLTDGKYNEQFF	TGTGCCAGCAGACTGACTGACGGGAAATACAATGAGCAGTTCTTC
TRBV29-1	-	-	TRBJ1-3	CSVDEGRGNTIYF	TGCAGCGTTGATGAGGGTAGGGGAAACACCATATATTTT
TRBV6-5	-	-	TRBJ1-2	CASSYKGGYGYTF	TGTGCCAGCAGTTACAAGGGAGGCTATGGCTACACCTTC
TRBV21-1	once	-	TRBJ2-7	CASSRDKSSYEQYF	TGTGCCAGCAGCAGGGACAAATCCTCCTACGAGCAGTACTTC
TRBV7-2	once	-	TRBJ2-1	CASSLTGSDYNEQFF	TGTGCCAGCAGCTTAACCGGGAGCGACTACAATGAGCAGTTCTTC
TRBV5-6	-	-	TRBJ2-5	CASSPGGYQETQYF	TGTGCCAGCAGCCCCGGAGGGTACCAAGAGACCCAGTACTTC
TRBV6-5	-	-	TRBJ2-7	CASSYSSGATYEQYF	TGTGCCAGCAGTTACTCGTCAGGGGCCACCTACGAGCAGTACTTC
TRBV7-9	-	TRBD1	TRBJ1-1	CASSLDYRDRGGRDTEAFF	TGTGCCAGCAGCTTAGACTATAGGGACAGGGGCGGCCGGGACACTGAAGCTTTCTTT
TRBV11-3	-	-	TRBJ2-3	CASSFDTENTQYF	TGTGCCAGCAGCTTTGACACAGAAAATACGCAGTATTTT
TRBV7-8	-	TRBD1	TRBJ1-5	CASSLAPGSGTGVGRPQHF	TGTGCCAGCAGCTTAGCGCCTGGATCCGGGACAGGCGTTGGGAGGCCCCAGCATTTT
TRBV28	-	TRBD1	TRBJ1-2	CASSPGQIFSGYTF	TGTGCCAGCAGTCCGGGACAGATTTTTTCGGGCTACACCTTC
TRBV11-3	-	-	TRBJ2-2	CASSLASQGTGELFF	TGTGCCAGCAGCTTAGCCAGCCAGGGGACCGGGGAGCTGTTTTTT
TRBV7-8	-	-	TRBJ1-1	CASSLGGGTEAFF	TGTGCCAGCAGCTTAGGGGGAGGCACTGAAGCTTTCTTT
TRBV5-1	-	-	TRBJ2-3	CASSWTSGGGDTQYF	TGCGCCAGCAGCTGGACTAGTGGAGGGGGGGATACGCAGTATTTT
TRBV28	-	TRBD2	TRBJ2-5	CASSFGVSGGETQYF	TGTGCCAGCAGTTTTGGGGTATCGGGAGGGGAGACCCAGTACTTC
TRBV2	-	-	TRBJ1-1	CASSAQRVAFF	TGTGCCAGCAGTGCACAGAGGGTAGCTTTCTTT
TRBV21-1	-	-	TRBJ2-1	CASSKKGTSGDNEQFF	TGTGCCAGCAGCAAAAAGGGGACTAGCGGGGACAATGAGCAGTTCTTC
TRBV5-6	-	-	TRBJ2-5	CASSGARTWGPIGETQYF	TGTGCCAGCAGCGGCGCGCGGACGTGGGGCCCCATTGGCGAGACCCAGTACTTC